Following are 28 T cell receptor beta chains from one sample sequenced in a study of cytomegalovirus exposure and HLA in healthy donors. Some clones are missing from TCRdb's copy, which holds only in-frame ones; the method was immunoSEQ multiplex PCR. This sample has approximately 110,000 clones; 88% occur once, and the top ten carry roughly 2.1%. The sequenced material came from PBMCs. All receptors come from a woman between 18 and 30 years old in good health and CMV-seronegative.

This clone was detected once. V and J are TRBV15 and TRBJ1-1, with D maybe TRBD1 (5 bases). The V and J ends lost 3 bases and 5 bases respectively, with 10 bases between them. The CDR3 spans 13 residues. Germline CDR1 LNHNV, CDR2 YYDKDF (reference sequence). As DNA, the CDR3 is TGTGCCACCAGCAGCGGGGGGTTGACTGAAGCTTTCTTT. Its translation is CATSSGGLTEAFF.

The chain's CDR3 is CASSQGPNQPQHF. CDR3 nucleotides: TGTGCCAGCAGTCAGGGGCCAAATCAGCCCCAGCATTTT. This chain links TRBV7-3 with TRBJ1-5; D possibly corresponds to TRBD1 (6 bases). The CDR3 runs to 13 residues. V lost 6 bases, J lost 4 bases, and 10 bases lay in between. The germline gives CDR1 SGHTA, CDR2 FQGTGA.

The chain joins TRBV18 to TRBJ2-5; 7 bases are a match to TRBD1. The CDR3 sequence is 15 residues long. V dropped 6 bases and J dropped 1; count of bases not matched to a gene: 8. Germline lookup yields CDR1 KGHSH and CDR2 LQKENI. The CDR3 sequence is CASSSGQTGQETQYF. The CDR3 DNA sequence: TGTGCCAGCTCGTCGGGACAGACGGGCCAAGAGACCCAGTACTTC.

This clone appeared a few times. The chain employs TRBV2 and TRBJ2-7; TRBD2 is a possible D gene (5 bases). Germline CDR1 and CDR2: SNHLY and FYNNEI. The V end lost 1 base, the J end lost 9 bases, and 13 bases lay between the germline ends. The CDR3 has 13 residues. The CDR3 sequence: CASSEGWGAGQYF. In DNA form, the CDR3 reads TGTGCCAGCAGTGAAGGATGGGGAGCAGGGCAGTACTTC.

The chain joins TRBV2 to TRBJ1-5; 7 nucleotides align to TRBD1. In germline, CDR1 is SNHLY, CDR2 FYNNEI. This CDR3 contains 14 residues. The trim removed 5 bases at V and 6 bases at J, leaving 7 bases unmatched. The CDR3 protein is CASSYDREAQPQHF. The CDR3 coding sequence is TGTGCCAGCAGTTATGACAGGGAGGCTCAGCCCCAGCATTTT.

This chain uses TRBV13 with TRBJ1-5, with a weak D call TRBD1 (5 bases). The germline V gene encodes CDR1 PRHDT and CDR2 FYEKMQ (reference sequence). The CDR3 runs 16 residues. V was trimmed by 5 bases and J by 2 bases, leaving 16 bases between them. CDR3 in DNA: TGTGCCAGCAGCGAAGGGGTAGGGAACGGCAATCAGCCCCAGCATTTT. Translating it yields CASSEGVGNGNQPQHF.

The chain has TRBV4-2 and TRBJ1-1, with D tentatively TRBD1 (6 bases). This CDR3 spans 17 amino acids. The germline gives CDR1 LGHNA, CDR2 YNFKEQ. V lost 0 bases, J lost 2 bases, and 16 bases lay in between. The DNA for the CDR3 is TGTGCCAGCAGCCAAGAAGTTGCCAGGGGTTCTAACACTGAAGCTTTCTTT. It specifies CASSQEVARGSNTEAFF.

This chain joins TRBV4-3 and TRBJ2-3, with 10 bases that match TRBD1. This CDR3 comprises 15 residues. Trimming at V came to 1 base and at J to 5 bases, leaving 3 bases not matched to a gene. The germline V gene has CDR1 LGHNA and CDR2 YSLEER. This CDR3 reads CASSQGTGGGDTQYF. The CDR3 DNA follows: TGCGCCAGCAGCCAAGGGACAGGGGGGGGAGATACGCAGTATTTT.

CDR3 loop: CATSRGGYSNQPQHF. The CDR3 nucleotides read TGTGCCACCAGCAGAGGAGGTTATAGCAATCAGCCCCAGCATTTT. The chain employs TRBV15 and TRBJ1-5; the D is unclear. The ends were cut back, 1 base at V and 0 bases at J, with 7 bases in the middle. CDR1 LNHNV and CDR2 YYDKDF come from the germline V gene (reference sequence). The CDR3 runs to 15 residues. Full variable domain (outside the CDR3, taken from reference TRBV15 and TRBJ1-5): DAMVIQNPRYQVTQFGKPVTLSCSQTLNHNVMYWYQQKSSQAPKLLFHYYDKDFNNEADTPDNFQSRRPNTSFCFLDIRSPGLGDTAMYLCATSRGGYSNQPQHFGDGTRLSIL.

The CDR3 DNA reads as TGTGCCAGCAGCCAAGATATCACAGGGAGAGAGACCCAGTACTTC. This translates into CASSQDITGRETQYF. The gene calls are TRBV4-2 and TRBJ2-5; maybe TRBD1 (6 bases). The V gene lost 0 bases and the J gene lost 4 bases, with 12 bases spanning the gap. Germline CDR1 reads LGHNA; CDR2 reads YNFKEQ. The CDR3 consists of 15 residues.

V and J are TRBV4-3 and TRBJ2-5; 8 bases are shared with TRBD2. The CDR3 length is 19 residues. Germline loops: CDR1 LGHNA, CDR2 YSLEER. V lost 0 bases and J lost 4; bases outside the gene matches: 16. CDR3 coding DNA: TGCGCCAGCAGCCAAGATCGGGTAGCGGGATCACAGGAGGGAGAGACCCAGTACTTC. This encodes CASSQDRVAGSQEGETQYF.

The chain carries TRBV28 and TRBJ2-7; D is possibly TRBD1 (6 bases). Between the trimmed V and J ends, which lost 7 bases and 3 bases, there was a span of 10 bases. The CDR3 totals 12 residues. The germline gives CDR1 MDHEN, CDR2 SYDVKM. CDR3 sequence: CASKGGIYEQYF. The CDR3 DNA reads TGTGCCAGCAAAGGGGGTATCTACGAGCAGTACTTC.

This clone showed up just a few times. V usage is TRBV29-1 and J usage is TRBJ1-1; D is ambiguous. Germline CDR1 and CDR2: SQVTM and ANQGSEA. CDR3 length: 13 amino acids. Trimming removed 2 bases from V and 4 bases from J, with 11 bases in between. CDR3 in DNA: TGCAGCGTTGAACTTCGGCGGGCCACTGAAGCTTTCTTT. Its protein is CSVELRRATEAFF.

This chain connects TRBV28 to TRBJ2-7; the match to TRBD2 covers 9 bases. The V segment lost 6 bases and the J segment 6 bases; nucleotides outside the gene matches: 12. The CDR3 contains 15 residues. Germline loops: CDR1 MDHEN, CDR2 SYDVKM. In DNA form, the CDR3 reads TGTGCCAGCAGAAGTAGCGGGAGAGACTATCGCGAGCAGTACTTC. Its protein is CASRSSGRDYREQYF.

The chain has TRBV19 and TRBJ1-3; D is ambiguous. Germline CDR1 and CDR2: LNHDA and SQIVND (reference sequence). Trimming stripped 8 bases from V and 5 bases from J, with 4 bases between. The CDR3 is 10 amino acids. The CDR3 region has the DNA TGTGCCAGTGAGCGAAACACCATATATTTT. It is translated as CASERNTIYF. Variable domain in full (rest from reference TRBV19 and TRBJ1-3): DGGITQSPKYLFRKEGQNVTLSCEQNLNHDAMYWYRQDPGQGLRLIYYSQIVNDFQKGDIAEGYSVSREKKESFPLTVTSAQKNPTAFYLCASERNTIYFGEGSWLTVV.

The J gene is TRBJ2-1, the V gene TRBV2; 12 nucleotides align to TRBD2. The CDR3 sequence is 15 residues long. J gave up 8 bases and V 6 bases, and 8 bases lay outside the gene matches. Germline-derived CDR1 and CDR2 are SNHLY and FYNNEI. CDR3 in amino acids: CASRYLASGRDEQFF. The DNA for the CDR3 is TGTGCCAGCAGATACCTGGCTAGCGGGAGGGATGAGCAGTTCTTC.

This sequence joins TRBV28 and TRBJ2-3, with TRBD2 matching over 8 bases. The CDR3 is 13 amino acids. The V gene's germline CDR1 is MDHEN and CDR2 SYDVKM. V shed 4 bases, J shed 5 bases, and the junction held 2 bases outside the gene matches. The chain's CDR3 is CASSSGGRDTQYF. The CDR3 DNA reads TGTGCCAGCAGTTCGGGGGGGCGAGATACGCAGTATTTT.

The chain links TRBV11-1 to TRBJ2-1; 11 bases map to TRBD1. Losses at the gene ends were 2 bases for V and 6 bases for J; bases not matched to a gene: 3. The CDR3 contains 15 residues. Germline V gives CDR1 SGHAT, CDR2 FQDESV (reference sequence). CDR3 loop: CASSLSGTGGNEQFF. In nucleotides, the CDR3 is TGTGCCAGCAGCTTATCAGGGACAGGGGGCAATGAGCAGTTCTTC.

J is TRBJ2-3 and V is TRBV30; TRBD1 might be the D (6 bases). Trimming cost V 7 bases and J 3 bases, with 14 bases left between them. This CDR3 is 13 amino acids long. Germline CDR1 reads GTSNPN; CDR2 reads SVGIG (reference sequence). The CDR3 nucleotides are TGTGCCTCATCCAGGGGTCCGACAGATACGCAGTATTTT. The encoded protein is CASSRGPTDTQYF.

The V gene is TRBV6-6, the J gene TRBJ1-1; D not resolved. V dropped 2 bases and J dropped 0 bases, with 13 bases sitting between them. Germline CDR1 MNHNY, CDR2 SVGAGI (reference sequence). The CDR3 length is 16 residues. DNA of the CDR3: TGTGCCAGCAGTTACCATCCAGCGAGGATGAACACTGAAGCTTTCTTT. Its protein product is CASSYHPARMNTEAFF.

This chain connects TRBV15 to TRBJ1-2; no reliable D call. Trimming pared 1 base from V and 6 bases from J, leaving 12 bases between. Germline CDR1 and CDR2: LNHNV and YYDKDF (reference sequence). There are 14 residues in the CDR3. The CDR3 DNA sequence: TGTGCCACCAGCAGAGGAGAACTAGGGAATGGCTACACCTTC. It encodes CATSRGELGNGYTF.

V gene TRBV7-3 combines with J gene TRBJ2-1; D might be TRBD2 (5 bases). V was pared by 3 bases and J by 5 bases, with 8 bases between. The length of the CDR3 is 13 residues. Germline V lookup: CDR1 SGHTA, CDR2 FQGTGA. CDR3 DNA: TGTGCCAGCAGCTTCGCGGGTAACAATGAGCAGTTCTTC. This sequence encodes CASSFAGNNEQFF.

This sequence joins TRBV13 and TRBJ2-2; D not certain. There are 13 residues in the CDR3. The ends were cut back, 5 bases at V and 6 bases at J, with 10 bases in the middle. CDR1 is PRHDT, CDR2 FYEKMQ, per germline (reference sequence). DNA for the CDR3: TGTGCCAGCAGCGTATACTTCCCCGGGGAGCTGTTTTTT. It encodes CASSVYFPGELFF. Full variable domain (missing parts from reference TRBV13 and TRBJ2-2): AAGVIQSPRHLIKEKRETATLKCYPIPRHDTVYWYQQGPGQDPQFLISFYEKMQSDKGSIPDRFSAQQFSDYHSELNMSSLELGDSALYFCASSVYFPGELFFGEGSRLTVL.

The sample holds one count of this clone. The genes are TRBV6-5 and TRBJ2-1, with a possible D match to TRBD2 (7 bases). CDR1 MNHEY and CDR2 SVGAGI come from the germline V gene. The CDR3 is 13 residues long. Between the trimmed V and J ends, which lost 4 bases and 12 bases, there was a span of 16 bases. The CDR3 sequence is CASSSGGAGPQFF. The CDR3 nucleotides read TGTGCCAGCAGTTCTGGGGGGGCTGGACCGCAGTTCTTC.

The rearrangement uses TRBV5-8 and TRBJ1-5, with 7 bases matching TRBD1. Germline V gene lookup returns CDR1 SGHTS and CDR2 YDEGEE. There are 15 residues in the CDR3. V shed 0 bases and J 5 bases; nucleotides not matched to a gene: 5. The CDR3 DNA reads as TGTGCCAGCAGCTTGGCGTCCGGACAGGATCAGCCCCAGCATTTT. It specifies CASSLASGQDQPQHF.

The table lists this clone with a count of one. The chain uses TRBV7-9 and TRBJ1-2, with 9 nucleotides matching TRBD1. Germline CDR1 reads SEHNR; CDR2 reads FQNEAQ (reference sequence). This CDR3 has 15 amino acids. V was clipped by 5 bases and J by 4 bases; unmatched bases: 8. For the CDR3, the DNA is TGTGCCAGCAGCCACTGGGACAGGGTGGTCTATGGCTACACCTTC. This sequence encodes CASSHWDRVVYGYTF.

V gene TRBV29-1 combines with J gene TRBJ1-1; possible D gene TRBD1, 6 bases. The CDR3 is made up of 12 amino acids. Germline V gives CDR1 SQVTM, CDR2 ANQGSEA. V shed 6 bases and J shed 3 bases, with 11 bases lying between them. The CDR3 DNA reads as TGCAGCGTATTACAGGGATACACTGAAGCTTTCTTT. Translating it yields CSVLQGYTEAFF.

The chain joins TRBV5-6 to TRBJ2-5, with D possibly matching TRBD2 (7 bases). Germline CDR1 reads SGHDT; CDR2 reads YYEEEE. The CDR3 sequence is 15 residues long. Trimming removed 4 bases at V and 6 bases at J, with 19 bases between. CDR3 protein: CASSPWGGAPKTQYF. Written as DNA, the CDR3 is TGTGCCAGCAGCCCATGGGGGGGCGCCCCAAAGACCCAGTACTTC.